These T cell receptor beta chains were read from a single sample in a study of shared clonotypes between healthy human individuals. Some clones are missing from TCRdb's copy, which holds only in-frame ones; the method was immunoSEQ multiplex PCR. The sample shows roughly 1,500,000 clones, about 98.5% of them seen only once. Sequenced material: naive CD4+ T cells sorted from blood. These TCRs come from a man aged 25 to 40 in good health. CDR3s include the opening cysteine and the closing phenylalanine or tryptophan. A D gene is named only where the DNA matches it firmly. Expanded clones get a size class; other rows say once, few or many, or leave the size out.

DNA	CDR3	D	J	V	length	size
TGTGCCAGCAGTTTATACAGGGGACCCTATGATGAGCAGTTCTTC	CASSLYRGPYDEQFF	TRBD1	TRBJ2-1	TRBV27	15	-
TGTGCCAGCAGCTCCCGGACAGGGACGTACACCGGGGAGCTGTTTTTT	CASSSRTGTYTGELFF	TRBD1	TRBJ2-2	TRBV11-2	16	-
TGTGCCAGCAGGCGACAGGGCTCCTACAATGAGCAGTTCTTC	CASRRQGSYNEQFF	TRBD1	TRBJ2-1	TRBV5-4	14	-
TGTGCCAGCACCGAAGGCGCCAAGGGGTCCACTGAAGCTTTCTTT	CASTEGAKGSTEAFF	-	TRBJ1-1	TRBV28	15	-
TGTGCCAGCAGTTACTCTCCGAACACCGGGGAGCTGTTTTTT	CASSYSPNTGELFF	-	TRBJ2-2	TRBV6-5	14	-
TGTGCCAGCAGTGACGTGGTCAGTCAGCCCCAGCATTTT	CASSDVVSQPQHF	-	TRBJ1-5	TRBV6-5	13	-
TGCGCCAGCAGCTTGGTCCGGACACAGAACACCGGGGAGCTGTTTTTT	CASSLVRTQNTGELFF	-	TRBJ2-2	TRBV5-1	16	-
TGTGCCAGCAGCCCCGGGATGGGACAGAGCTATGGCTACACCTTC	CASSPGMGQSYGYTF	TRBD1	TRBJ1-2	TRBV11-2	15	-
TGTGCCAGCTCATCGACAGGGGCAGATCAGCCCCAGCATTTT	CASSSTGADQPQHF	TRBD1	TRBJ1-5	TRBV18	14	-
TGTGCCAGTAGTATAGGGAGGACAGATGACATTCAGTACTTC	CASSIGRTDDIQYF	-	TRBJ2-4	TRBV19	14	-
TGTGCCAGTACCCAGCACACAAATCAGCCCCAGCATTTT	CASTQHTNQPQHF	-	TRBJ1-5	TRBV19	13	-
TGCGCCAGCAGCTTGGCAGGGTTCTACGAGCAGTACTTC	CASSLAGFYEQYF	-	TRBJ2-7	TRBV5-1	13	-
TGTGCCAGCAGCTTCCCAGCGGGAGGTATCTCTGGGGCCAACGTCCTGACTTTC	CASSFPAGGISGANVLTF	TRBD2	TRBJ2-6	TRBV5-4	18	-
TGTGCCAGCTCACCCGCGGGGCGAAAACTGTTTTTT	CASSPAGRKLFF	-	TRBJ1-4	TRBV18	12	-
TGTGCCAGCAGCGTAGGTGGGTTCATGAACACTGAAGCTTTCTTT	CASSVGGFMNTEAFF	-	TRBJ1-1	TRBV9	15	-
TGTGCCAGTAGTCCCCGGGGCCAGAGCTCCTACGAGCAGTACTTC	CASSPRGQSSYEQYF	-	TRBJ2-7	TRBV19	15	-
TGTGCCAGCAGCTTGGACAGGGAAAGAGCCTACGAGCAGTACTTC	CASSLDRERAYEQYF	-	TRBJ2-7	TRBV5-4	15	-
TGTGCCAGCGAGGGGGATACGCAGTATTTT	CASEGDTQYF	-	TRBJ2-3	TRBV28	10	few
TGTGCCAGCAGCCAAGCTCTACCTAGCGGGTACACCGGGGAGCTGTTTTTT	CASSQALPSGYTGELFF	TRBD2	TRBJ2-2	TRBV14	17	-
TGTGCCAGCAGCACAGCTCCCGGCGGAGAGACCCAGTACTTC	CASSTAPGGETQYF	-	TRBJ2-5	TRBV6-5	14	-
TGCGCCAGCAGCTCTCAGGGGTTTAATGAAAAACTGTTTTTT	CASSSQGFNEKLFF	-	TRBJ1-4	TRBV5-1	14	-
TGTGCCAGCTCACTTAGGGAGACAGAAGAGACCCAGTACTTC	CASSLRETEETQYF	-	TRBJ2-5	TRBV18	14	-
TGCGCCAGCAGCCACGGGACAGGGAAAATCTTCGATGAGCAGTTCTTC	CASSHGTGKIFDEQFF	TRBD1	TRBJ2-1	TRBV5-1	16	-
TGCGCCAGCAGCTTGGCGCGTTTTGGGTCGTACGAGCAGTACTTC	CASSLARFGSYEQYF	-	TRBJ2-7	TRBV5-1	15	once
TGTGCCAGCAGTGGACAGGATGCAACTAATGAAAAACTGTTTTTT	CASSGQDATNEKLFF	TRBD1	TRBJ1-4	TRBV27	15	-
TGTGCCAGCAGATCTACAGGGAATAAGTCTCGGGGCTACACCTTC	CASRSTGNKSRGYTF	-	TRBJ1-2	TRBV6-6	15	-
TGTGCCAGCAGTTTCGGCCGGGACAGGAGCACAGATACGCAGTATTTT	CASSFGRDRSTDTQYF	TRBD1	TRBJ2-3	TRBV27	16	-
TGTGCCAGCAGCTTATTCCCTAGCGGGAGGAATTGGCAGTTCTTC	CASSLFPSGRNWQFF	TRBD2	TRBJ2-1	TRBV5-6	15	-
TGTGCCAGCAGCTTAGAGGACGCGGTCTGGAGCACGCAGTATTTT	CASSLEDAVWSTQYF	-	TRBJ2-3	TRBV11-2	15	-
TGTGCCAGCAGCACCCTGGACACGGCTCCTCTTAACTATGGCTACACCTTC	CASSTLDTAPLNYGYTF	-	TRBJ1-2	TRBV7-9	17	-
TGTGCCATCAACGAACCGACTAGCGGGAGATACGAGCAGTACTTC	CAINEPTSGRYEQYF	TRBD2	TRBJ2-7	TRBV10-3	15	-
TGTGCCAGTAGTTCTAGCGCAAACACCGGGGAGCTGTTTTTT	CASSSSANTGELFF	-	TRBJ2-2	TRBV19	14	-
TGTGCCACCAGCAGAGATTTACTGGGACAGTCCGAGCAGTACTTC	CATSRDLLGQSEQYF	TRBD1	TRBJ2-7	TRBV15	15	-
TGTGCCAGCAGTTACTCGATGGGACAGGGGTTGGAACACACCGGGGAGCTGTTTTTT	CASSYSMGQGLEHTGELFF	TRBD1	TRBJ2-2	TRBV6-8	19	-
TGTGCCAGCAGCTTGTTTGCGGGAGTGAACTCCTACGAGCAGTACTTC	CASSLFAGVNSYEQYF	TRBD2	TRBJ2-7	TRBV7-2	16	-
TGTGCCAGCAGCTTAGGACTAGCGGGAGACCACTACGAGCAGTACTTC	CASSLGLAGDHYEQYF	TRBD2	TRBJ2-7	TRBV5-6	16	-
TGTGCCAGCAGCCCCCCCCGGACTAGCGGGATCACAGATACGCAGTATTTT	CASSPPRTSGITDTQYF	TRBD2	TRBJ2-3	TRBV7-6	17	-
TGTGCCAGCAGCTTAGGGGTCCCGGTGGGGGAGCTGTTTTTT	CASSLGVPVGELFF	-	TRBJ2-2	TRBV7-9	14	-
TGCGCCAGCAGCTTGCGGGACAACTATGGCTACACCTTC	CASSLRDNYGYTF	-	TRBJ1-2	TRBV5-1	13	-
TGTGCCAGCAGCCGGAAGGACAGCATCAAAAGGGACTACGAGCAGTACTTC	CASSRKDSIKRDYEQYF	-	TRBJ2-7	TRBV7-9	17	-
TGTGCCAGCCGTGGTATACTAGCGGAACCTCAAGCCCGCTACGAGCAGTACTTC	CASRGILAEPQARYEQYF	TRBD2	TRBJ2-7	TRBV6-1	18	-
TGTGCCATCAGTGAGTCGACCGGAACGAACACCGGGGAGCTGTTTTTT	CAISESTGTNTGELFF	-	TRBJ2-2	TRBV10-3	16	-
TGTGCCAGCAGTCCCGGGACAACAGGGGGCAATCAGCCCCAGCATTTT	CASSPGTTGGNQPQHF	TRBD1	TRBJ1-5	TRBV28	16	-
TGTGCCAGCAGTTACGCTATAGCGGGAGTGGGGGAGACCCAGTACTTC	CASSYAIAGVGETQYF	TRBD2	TRBJ2-5	TRBV6-6	16	once
TGTGCCAGCAGCTGGGCGGGGGCCTCCTACGAGCAGTACTTC	CASSWAGASYEQYF	-	TRBJ2-7	TRBV5-6	14	-
TGTGCCAGCTCACCGGGACTAGCGGGAGTGACCTACGAGCAGTACTTC	CASSPGLAGVTYEQYF	TRBD2	TRBJ2-7	TRBV18	16	-
TGCGCCAGCAGCCAACTCCCCGTGGGCGAGCAGTACTTC	CASSQLPVGEQYF	-	TRBJ2-7	TRBV4-1	13	once
TGTGCCAGCAGTAGCGTCAGCTCTGGAAACACCATATATTTT	CASSSVSSGNTIYF	-	TRBJ1-3	TRBV6-1	14	-
TGTGCCAGCAGACCCGAGACTTCGAGCTATGGCTACACCTTC	CASRPETSSYGYTF	-	TRBJ1-2	TRBV6-5	14	-
TGTGCCAGCAGTAGCACAGATACGCAGTATTTT	CASSSTDTQYF	-	TRBJ2-3	TRBV14	11	-
TGTGCCAGCAGCCCCGGACAGTATCATGGCCGCAATCAGCCCCAGCATTTT	CASSPGQYHGRNQPQHF	-	TRBJ1-5	TRBV7-9	17	once
TGTGCCAGCAGCTCGGCAGGCGCCGTAGGGTCAGATACGCAGTATTTT	CASSSAGAVGSDTQYF	-	TRBJ2-3	TRBV5-4	16	-
TGTGCCACCCGTCCCGGGAGGGGATCCTACGAGCAGTACTTC	CATRPGRGSYEQYF	TRBD2	TRBJ2-7	TRBV15	14	-
TGCACCAGCAGCCCCTCCGGGACTAGCTTCTTCTTC	CTSSPSGTSFFF	-	TRBJ2-1	TRBV1	12	-
TGTGCCAGTGGAGAGCGGGACATCTCCTACGAGCAGTACTTC	CASGERDISYEQYF	-	TRBJ2-7	TRBV19	14	-